The subject of this entry is one T cell receptor (beta chain). Its antigen has not been determined. Within one base of it there is no much larger clone, and no base qualities were kept. The library was produced with the immunoSEQ multiplex PCR assay. The multiplex PCR relied on a mix of 60 forward primers for TCR Vbeta segments and 13 reverse primers for TCR Jbeta segments. The CDR3 region of rearranged TCR beta genes was amplified from genomic DNA with a multiplex PCR assay. The amplified TCR beta libraries were sequenced on the Illumina HiSeq System as 87-base-pair reads. In the source study's methods: In a later analysis, tens of millions of unique TCR beta chains were counted across the approximately 640 repertoires, and around 10 million of these chains were shared by at least two donors. To remove PCR and sequencing errors, raw reads were error-corrected and collapsed into unique sequences using a nearest-neighbor algorithm that merged closely related sequences. To assign V, D and J gene segments, CDR3 sequences were aligned to IMGT reference sequences. For a sequence to be retained, a match of at least six nucleotides to both a V gene segment and a J gene segment was required. Rearrangements were called productive when the CDR3 lacked stop codons and stayed in frame with V and J; all others were non-productive. Following IMGT convention, CDR3 was defined as the stretch from the second conserved V-encoded cysteine to the conserved J-encoded phenylalanine. The earlier analysis of 500 to 650 of the donors excluded any sequence lacking an unambiguous match to a single V gene segment. An earlier analysis of roughly 590 of the donors called V segments functional above 56.7% productive rearrangements and segregating when the between-donor standard deviation exceeded 5%. A statistical classification framework was built to diagnose cytomegalovirus status from the catalog of TCR beta chain sequences. In a later analysis, TCR nucleotide sequences were compared against IMGT/GENE-DB human TR gene sequences so that V and J genes could be assigned. Using the TCRdist pipeline, a later analysis assigned CDR3 sequences along with most-parsimonious VDJ recombination scenarios. In a later analysis, every TCR beta chain was defined by the combination of its CDR3 amino acid sequence and its V-gene family, and reads without a unique V-gene family were dropped. In a later analysis, around 600 highly shared, low-generation-probability nucleotide sequences were removed to address suspected cross-contamination and a sequencing artifact. In a later analysis, a clonal expansion index was calculated for each public chain from normalized within-repertoire ranks of inferred template counts. In a later analysis, generation probabilities were computed using a VDJ recombination model fitted to out-of-frame rearrangements, and the results were checked against IGoR. In a later analysis, hypergeometric tests were used to score TCR-TCR, TCR-HLA and TCR-CMV co-occurrence, with a repertoire-size bias correction applied to TCR pairs. False discovery rates were estimated in a later analysis by permuting HLA or CMV assignments 20 times. In a later analysis, co-occurring TCRs were grouped using DBSCAN, with TCRdist sequence similarity added in when clustering inside HLA-allele-positive subsets. Repertoires with fewer than 30,000 or more than 120,000 public chains, plus five repertoires with anomalous nucleotide sharing, were excluded from co-occurrence clustering. In TCRdb, the immuneACCESS table is reduced to in-frame sequences with V and J assigned. These tables do not hold every clone; where another copy was compared, an unresolved V gene accounts for under half, and the others remain unexplained. V, J and clone size are taken as reported in that table, and D and trimming were inferred from the DNA itself. The sample data list around 180,000 clones, and approximately 79% of these were observed just once. Roughly 0.76% of the sample is in the top ten clones.

This sample is drawn from a study of cytomegalovirus exposure and HLA in healthy donors (TCRdb year 2017). About the study as a whole: An earlier analysis of 587 of the donors reported approximately 280 Gb of sequence data and about 120 million unique TCR beta sequences obtained from roughly 180 million T cells. About 280 gigabases of sequencing data and some 85 million unique TCR sequences were included in an early release covering around 600 HLA-typed donors. The genetic ancestry cluster associated with self-reported Caucasian donors included over 65% of the roughly 400 genotyped donors. The study aimed to test whether cataloging public T cell receptors could reveal signatures of past pathogen exposure. The T cell repertoires of under 750 subjects were profiled by immunosequencing and related to cytomegalovirus serostatus. Besides the first cohort of more than 650 subjects, a separate validation cohort made up of over a hundred different subjects was used. High-throughput TCR immunosequencing, statistical association of individual TCRs with disease status, and machine learning were combined to predict cytomegalovirus infection status. To study patterns of TCR occurrence, a later analysis re-analyzed previously published TCR beta repertoires from more than 550 donors and added high-resolution HLA genotyping. In the later analysis, no new phenotypic data were used to find candidate immune exposures; instead, reliance was placed on TCR beta sequences and their occurrence across donors. To decide whether each TCR beta V gene segment behaved as functional or pseudogenic, an earlier analysis of several hundred of the donors relied on high-throughput TCR beta sequencing. Donor age, sex, ethnicity and CMV serostatus were collected together with the repertoire data. Genome-wide SNP genotypes for about 60% of the roughly 670 donors were used in a later genetic analysis, which treated that subset as a discovery cohort. All discovery cohort repertoires had been generated on a single sequencing platform. HLA typing included class I and class II loci at four-digit resolution. Typing coverage varied by locus: roughly 629-640 donors for A, B, C, DRB1 and DQB1; some 520 for DQA1; more than 600 for DPA1; 450 to 480 for DPB1. Roughly five DR-DQ haplotypes were handled as single units for association and clustering because linkage in the cohort was strong. Among about 400 genotyped donors of the cohort, an average of approximately 200,000 unique TCR beta nucleotide sequences was sequenced per donor, of which approximately 18% were non-productive. General study outcomes and caveats: A later analysis found that TCR association rates varied across HLA loci, with DRB1 alleles showing the most associated TCRs and HLA-C alleles the fewest. In a later analysis, HLA-associated TCR beta chains showed more clonal expansion and lower generation probabilities than non-associated chains that were equally common. In a later analysis, most CMV-associated TCR beta chains were found to appear HLA-restricted, with HLA associations seemingly driven largely by CMV exposure. Compared with the approximately 710-donor mean, donors in an Asian-associated ancestry cluster had fewer N-insertions in productive TCRs, according to a later genetic analysis. In an earlier analysis of 500 to 650 of the donors, most TCR beta V segments appeared in productive rearrangements about 87% or about 30% of the time, broadly matching IMGT annotations. A further reported finding was that TCR beta sequences accurately predicted the HLA-A and HLA-B alleles for most subjects in the first cohort. Some IMGT-functional V segments, including TRBV6-2 and TRBV6-3, could not be told apart with the 87-base-pair reads, so those segments were excluded. The sequencing pipeline was judged likely to have produced a cluster of highly shared sequence variants as a technical artifact. Sequencing depth was assumed to be roughly uniform across donors in the presence/absence analyses, though that assumption may not hold. Specific HLA alleles were associated with 15,000 to 20,000 TCR beta sequences at a false discovery rate of 0.05 in a later analysis. It was suggested by the authors that the approach could potentially be generalized to other disease states and immunological phenotypes. HLA typing was unavailable for some donors at each locus, so association tests used only the typed subset. According to a later analysis, parvovirus B19, influenza, CMV and Epstein-Barr virus appeared linked to several top co-occurrence clusters. V-gene and J-gene trimming of TCR beta chains was associated with a missense DCLRE1C variant in a later genetic analysis, and the association was replicated in an independent cohort. In this cohort, only TCR beta chains were sequenced, and detectable features were limited by the absence of alpha or paired-chain data. Correlated functional status among segregating V segments might be attributable to linkage disequilibrium, but an unknown experimental factor could not be ruled out. Across donors, most TCR sequences were observed very rarely, whereas some public TCRs were present in many individuals. The classifier was reported to diagnose cytomegalovirus status with high specificity and sensitivity in both the original and validation cohorts. The study gave a list of 150 to 200 TCR beta chains associated with cytomegalovirus. Assigning TCR associations to individual alleles was difficult when HLA alleles, especially DR and DQ, strongly co-occurred. Fewer than 20 rarely observed V segments, including chromosome 9 orphons, were excluded from the earlier analysis of 550 to 700 of the donors because counts were too low. For the cohort, immune exposure information was limited to CMV serostatus. A few of the identified cytomegalovirus-associated TCR beta chains were confirmed in vitro to be specific for cytomegalovirus antigens.

The cohort comprised some 680 healthy bone marrow donors. All cohort members were sampled while nominally healthy, although unrecorded immune exposures were likely present. The donor tested CMV seronegative, placing the donor among the 350 or so seronegative members of the cohort. Each donor provided a peripheral blood sample, and peripheral blood mononuclear cells were used for TCR beta sequencing. Genomic DNA was extracted from the blood cell samples with the Qiagen DNeasy Blood Extraction Kit. The CDR3 numbers 18 residues from cysteine through phenylalanine. Solely the CDR3 DNA is kept, with 54 bases framed from the first base. The germline V gene supplies CDR1 MDHEN and CDR2 SYDVKM. V is pruned by 0 bases and J by 4 bases, leaving 9 bases of the junction without a gene match.

This clonotype was obtained from a woman aged 40 to 50 in good health and CMV-seronegative. The chain is encoded by TRBV28 joined to TRBJ2-5; 12 of the junction bases match TRBD1. Specimen: PBMCs. The nucleotide sequence reads as follows: TGTGCCAGCAGTTTATGGGCCGGTCCGGGACAGGGGGCAGAGACCCAGTACTTC. Its coded protein is CASSLWAGPGQGAETQYF.